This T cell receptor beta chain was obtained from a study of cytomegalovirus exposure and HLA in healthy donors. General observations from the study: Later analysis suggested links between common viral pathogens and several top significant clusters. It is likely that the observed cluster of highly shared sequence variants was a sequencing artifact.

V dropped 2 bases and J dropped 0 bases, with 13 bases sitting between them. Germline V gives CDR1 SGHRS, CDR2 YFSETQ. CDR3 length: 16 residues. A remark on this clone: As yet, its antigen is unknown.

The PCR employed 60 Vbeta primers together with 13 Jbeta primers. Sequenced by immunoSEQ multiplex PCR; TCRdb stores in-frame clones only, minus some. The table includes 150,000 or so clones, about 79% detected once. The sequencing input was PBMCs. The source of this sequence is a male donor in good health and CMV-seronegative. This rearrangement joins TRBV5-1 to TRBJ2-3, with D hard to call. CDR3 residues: CASSFSPLTSTDTQYF. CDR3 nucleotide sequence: TGCGCCAGCAGCTTTTCGCCCCTCACTAGCACAGATACGCAGTATTTT.